Reported below is one T cell receptor (beta chain). Generated by immunoSEQ multiplex PCR, the TCRdb table keeps only in-frame clones and is missing some. Seen here are some 100,000 clones, approximately 90% observed once, and the top ten hold 0.97%. Germline V gene data show CDR1 as SGHVS and CDR2 as FQNEAQ. V was clipped by 1 base and J by 4 bases; unmatched bases: 5. The length of the CDR3 is 17 residues. This entry comes from a study of blood T cell repertoires in COVID-19. This receptor was obtained from a man in his fifties or sixties with acute or convalescent COVID-19. J is TRBJ1-3 and V is TRBV7-8; 12 bases line up with TRBD1. The sequenced material came from peripheral blood. The CDR3 coding sequence is TGTGCCAGCAGCTTAGTTTCGGGACAGGGGGCAGGAAACACCATATATTTT. As protein: CASSLVSGQGAGNTIYF.